A single sample gave rise to the 26 T cell receptor beta chains below, sequenced in a study of siplizumab effects on memory and regulatory T cells. The protocol was immunoSEQ multiplex PCR, while the TCRdb copy is restricted to in-frame clones and leaves out a portion. This sample has tens of thousands of clones, with more than 85% found just once. The sequenced sample consisted of naive CD8+ T cells sorted from blood. The source of these receptors is a human donor in good health.

The rearrangement joins TRBV7-9 to TRBJ1-1; D unresolved. The CDR3 has 13 amino acids. Germline CDR1 reads SEHNR; CDR2 reads FQNEAQ (reference sequence). V was trimmed by 1 base and J by 5 bases, leaving 8 bases between them. CDR3 loop: CASSLVGMTEAFF. CDR3 bases: TGTGCCAGCAGCTTAGTTGGTATGACTGAAGCTTTCTTT.

The chain combines TRBV27 with TRBJ2-7; no clear D gene. CDR3 length: 13 amino acids. Trimming took 2 bases from V and 2 from J, leaving 7 bases between them. The germline CDR1 and CDR2 sequences are MNHEY and SMNVEV (reference sequence). The CDR3 here is CASSLKSPYEQYF. DNA for the CDR3: TGTGCCAGCAGTTTAAAGAGCCCCTACGAGCAGTACTTC.

The chain uses TRBV27 and TRBJ2-1, with D unresolved. Germline loops: CDR1 MNHEY, CDR2 SMNVEV (reference sequence). Between the trimmed V and J ends, which lost 4 bases and 4 bases, there was a span of 11 bases. This CDR3 contains 14 residues. CDR3 protein: CASSSGLDYNEQFF. The CDR3, as DNA: TGTGCCAGCAGTTCCGGCCTAGATTACAATGAGCAGTTCTTC.

V is TRBV2 and J is TRBJ2-1; 8 bases match TRBD2. The germline gives CDR1 SNHLY, CDR2 FYNNEI. The V segment lost 6 bases and the J segment 6 bases; nucleotides outside the gene matches: 7. This CDR3 spans 14 amino acids. The CDR3 nucleotides are TGTGCCAGCAGCTTACCGGGACTAGTCAATGAGCAGTTCTTC. This gives the protein CASSLPGLVNEQFF.

This clone was seen once. The chain carries TRBV5-1 and TRBJ1-6; the D is unclear. The CDR3 spans 17 residues. The germline V gene has CDR1 SGHRS and CDR2 YFSETQ. V was pared by 4 bases and J by 0 bases, with 14 bases between. The CDR3, as DNA: TGCGCCAGCAGCACCGGGTTTATGAGCTCCTATAATTCACCCCTCCACTTT. It encodes CASSTGFMSSYNSPLHF. Looking up the rest from reference TRBV5-1 and TRBJ1-6 gives the full variable domain: KAGVTQTPRYLIKTRGQQVTLSCSPISGHRSVSWYQQTPGQGLQFLFEYFSETQRNKGNFPGRFSGRQFSNSRSEMNVSTLELGDSALYLCASSTGFMSSYNSPLHFGNGTRLTVT.

The CDR3 DNA sequence: TGTGCCAGCAGCCCCACACAGGGAAGTGGGTATGGCTACACCTTC. Residues: CASSPTQGSGYGYTF. The chain uses TRBV5-6 and TRBJ1-2, with TRBD1 as a possible D gene (6 bases). The CDR3 has 15 amino acids. The germline V gene encodes CDR1 SGHDT and CDR2 YYEEEE. The V end lost 4 bases, the J end lost 5 bases, and 18 bases lay between the germline ends.

The chain employs TRBV6-4 and TRBJ2-1; D call uncertain. Trimming took off 4 bases at V and 2 bases at J, with 6 bases between the two ends. The CDR3 spans 13 residues. Germline values: CDR1 MRHNA, CDR2 SNTAGT. The DNA for the CDR3 is TGTGCCAGCAGTGTCTCAGCCTACAATGAGCAGTTCTTC. As protein: CASSVSAYNEQFF.

The chain couples TRBV7-2 to TRBJ1-5; D possibly corresponds to TRBD1 (5 bases). The CDR3 has 15 residues. V was pared by 5 bases and J by 5 bases, with 16 bases between. CDR1 and CDR2 from the germline V gene are SGHTA and FQGNSA. The CDR3, as DNA: TGTGCCAGCAGCCCAAGGGGAGGCTTATATCAGCCCCAGCATTTT. This translates into CASSPRGGLYQPQHF.

This clone was detected only a few times. The chain carries TRBV19 and TRBJ1-1; weak D call: TRBD1 (5 bases). The CDR3 covers 11 residues. V lost 5 bases, J lost 10 bases, and 11 bases lay in between. CDR1 LNHDA and CDR2 SQIVND come from the germline V gene (reference sequence). The CDR3 loop reads CASSEGSGAFF. CDR3 nucleotides: TGTGCCAGTAGTGAGGGGAGTGGAGCTTTCTTT.

The chain employs TRBV13 and TRBJ1-1; D unclear. The V gene's germline CDR1 is PRHDT and CDR2 FYEKMQ (reference sequence). The V gene lost 0 bases and the J gene lost 3 bases, with 2 bases spanning the gap. CDR3 length: 12 amino acids. The chain's CDR3 is CASSLGYTEAFF. DNA of the CDR3: TGTGCCAGCAGCTTAGGATACACTGAAGCTTTCTTT.

The chain uses TRBV27 and TRBJ1-2; D possibly corresponds to TRBD1 (5 bases). The germline V gene encodes CDR1 MNHEY and CDR2 SMNVEV (reference sequence). This CDR3 is built from 15 residues. The V end lost 6 bases, the J end lost 4 bases, and 18 bases lay between the germline ends. This CDR3 is CASRDPRDFVYGYTF. In DNA, the CDR3 is TGTGCCAGCAGAGATCCCCGGGACTTTGTCTATGGCTACACCTTC.

The chain uses TRBV7-8 and TRBJ2-2; D gene unclear. Trimming pared 0 bases from V and 1 base from J, leaving 9 bases between. The CDR3 is 16 residues long. CDR1 and CDR2 (germline): SGHVS, FQNEAQ. CDR3 bases: TGTGCCAGCAGCTTAGCCGTAGCCGTGAACACCGGGGAGCTGTTTTTT. Translated, it gives CASSLAVAVNTGELFF.

V and J are TRBV7-9 and TRBJ2-3, with D uncertain. This CDR3 has 14 amino acids. Trimming stripped 5 bases from V and 0 bases from J, with 9 bases between. Germline assignment: CDR1 SEHNR and CDR2 FQNEAQ (reference sequence). In DNA form, the CDR3 reads TGTGCCAGCAGCGATCCAACGAGCACAGATACGCAGTATTTT. It translates to CASSDPTSTDTQYF. Full variable domain (outside the CDR3, taken from reference TRBV7-9 and TRBJ2-3): DTGVSQNPRHKITKRGQNVTFRCDPISEHNRLYWYRQTLGQGPEFLTYFQNEAQLEKSRLLSDRFSAERPKGSFSTLEIQRTEQGDSAMYLCASSDPTSTDTQYFGPGTRLTVL.

This chain uses TRBV10-3 with TRBJ2-7, with D unclear. The CDR3 is 12 amino acids. In germline, CDR1 is ENHRY, CDR2 SYGVKD. V gave up 3 bases and J gave up 6 bases, with 9 bases separating them. The CDR3 is CAISERHGEQYF. The DNA of the CDR3 is TGTGCCATCAGTGAACGGCACGGCGAGCAGTACTTC.

This chain links TRBV11-2 with TRBJ1-4, with unresolved D. Germline CDR1 SGHAT, CDR2 FQNNGV. Trimming shortened V by 5 bases and J by 8 bases, and 21 bases separated the two germline ends. The CDR3 consists of 16 residues. CDR3 coding DNA: TGTGCCAGCAGCCTCTGGACGCGGGGTCGTGGAGAAAAACTGTTTTTT. Its translation is CASSLWTRGRGEKLFF.

This chain joins TRBV10-3 and TRBJ2-5; 10 bases match TRBD1. V lost 6 bases and J lost 7; bases outside the gene matches: 8. CDR1 and CDR2 (germline): ENHRY, SYGVKD. The CDR3 runs 14 residues. The CDR3 nucleotides read TGTGCCATCAGGCCCGGGACAGGGGACCCGACCCAGTACTTC. It specifies CAIRPGTGDPTQYF.

This chain connects TRBV28 to TRBJ2-2; perhaps TRBD1 as D (7 bases). Germline CDR1 and CDR2: MDHEN and SYDVKM. The V and J ends lost 8 bases and 5 bases respectively, with 21 bases between them. The CDR3 has 16 amino acids. CDR3 DNA sequence: TGTGCCAGCCGGAAGGCAGGGGGAGGAGGAACCGGGGAGCTGTTTTTT. The encoded protein is CASRKAGGGGTGELFF.

This sequence joins TRBV6-1 and TRBJ2-7; possible D gene TRBD2, 6 bases. This CDR3 spans 12 amino acids. V was clipped by 7 bases and J by 3 bases, with 10 bases between them. Germline CDR1 MNHNS, CDR2 SASEGT. The chain's CDR3 is CASIGGLYEQYF. The CDR3, as DNA: TGTGCCAGCATTGGGGGACTCTACGAGCAGTACTTC.

The chain employs TRBV27 and TRBJ1-5; TRBD1 might be the D (6 bases). The V end lost 5 bases, the J end lost 6 bases, and 23 bases lay between the germline ends. This CDR3 is built from 17 residues. CDR1 is MNHEY and CDR2 is SMNVEV in the germline V gene (reference sequence). CDR3 in amino acids: CASSAGTSEGGFQPQHF. Written as DNA, the CDR3 is TGTGCCAGCAGTGCCGGGACGTCGGAAGGGGGGTTTCAGCCCCAGCATTTT.

This chain joins TRBV5-4 and TRBJ2-2; 9 bases match TRBD1. Germline trimming cut 4 bases from V and 7 bases from J; bases unmatched to any gene: 8. Germline-derived CDR1 and CDR2 are SGHNT and YYREEE (reference sequence). The length of the CDR3 is 15 residues. CDR3 bases: TGTGCCAGCAGCCGGGACAGGGTATCAGGCGGGGAGCTGTTTTTT. Translated: CASSRDRVSGGELFF.

This clone appeared a few times. The chain combines TRBV4-1 with TRBJ1-4; 8 bases line up with TRBD1. Germline V gene sequence: CDR1 MGHRA, CDR2 YSYEKL. Trimming removed 2 bases from V and 7 bases from J; junction bases left unmatched: 3. The CDR3 is made up of 14 amino acids. Written as DNA, the CDR3 is TGCGCCAGCAGCCAACAGGGGGCGGGTGAAAAACTGTTTTTT. This sequence encodes CASSQQGAGEKLFF.

The CDR3 DNA sequence: TGTGCCAGTAGTATGGGGACAGGGGGGTACGAGCAGTACTTC. This sequence encodes CASSMGTGGYEQYF. V gene TRBV19 combines with J gene TRBJ2-7; TRBD1 agrees at 11 bases. Germline-derived CDR1 and CDR2 are LNHDA and SQIVND (reference sequence). The CDR3 has 14 amino acids. Trimming removed 3 bases from V and 4 bases from J; junction bases left unmatched: 2.

The rearrangement links TRBV7-9 to TRBJ2-3, with D maybe TRBD1 (6 bases). V was shortened by 4 bases and J by 1 base, with 18 bases between the two germline ends. The germline V gene has CDR1 SEHNR and CDR2 FQNEAQ (reference sequence). The CDR3 extends over 17 amino acids. CDR3 region: CASSSQPQEGGTDTQYF. The CDR3 DNA sequence: TGTGCCAGCAGCTCCCAGCCTCAAGAGGGGGGCACAGATACGCAGTATTTT.

This rearrangement joins TRBV19 to TRBJ2-1, with 9 bases that match TRBD2. CDR1 and CDR2 from the germline V gene are LNHDA and SQIVND (reference sequence). This CDR3 has 14 residues. Unmatched junction bases numbered 3, after V lost 7 bases and J lost 2 bases. This chain's CDR3 is CASTLAGPYNEQFF. In DNA form, the CDR3 reads TGTGCCAGTACCCTAGCGGGGCCCTACAATGAGCAGTTCTTC. Full variable domain (rest looked up from reference TRBV19 and TRBJ2-1): DGGITQSPKYLFRKEGQNVTLSCEQNLNHDAMYWYRQDPGQGLRLIYYSQIVNDFQKGDIAEGYSVSREKKESFPLTVTSAQKNPTAFYLCASTLAGPYNEQFFGPGTRLTVL.

The J gene is TRBJ2-3, the V gene TRBV21-1; the table's TRBD2 call for D was not verified on the DNA. TRBV21-1 is classified as a pseudogene. The CDR3 is 18 residues long. The CDR3 DNA is TGTGCCAGCAGCAAGAGAGCTAGCGGGGGGGAGCGGACAGATACGCAGTATTTT. It is translated as CASSKRASGGERTDTQYF.

The genes are TRBV19 and TRBJ1-5; D possibly corresponds to TRBD1 (5 bases). The V gene lost 2 bases and the J gene lost 2 bases, with 7 bases spanning the gap. The CDR3 contains 14 residues. The germline gives CDR1 LNHDA, CDR2 SQIVND (reference sequence). As DNA, the CDR3 is TGTGCCAGTAGTATATTGGGGCGCAATCAGCCCCAGCATTTT. Its protein is CASSILGRNQPQHF.